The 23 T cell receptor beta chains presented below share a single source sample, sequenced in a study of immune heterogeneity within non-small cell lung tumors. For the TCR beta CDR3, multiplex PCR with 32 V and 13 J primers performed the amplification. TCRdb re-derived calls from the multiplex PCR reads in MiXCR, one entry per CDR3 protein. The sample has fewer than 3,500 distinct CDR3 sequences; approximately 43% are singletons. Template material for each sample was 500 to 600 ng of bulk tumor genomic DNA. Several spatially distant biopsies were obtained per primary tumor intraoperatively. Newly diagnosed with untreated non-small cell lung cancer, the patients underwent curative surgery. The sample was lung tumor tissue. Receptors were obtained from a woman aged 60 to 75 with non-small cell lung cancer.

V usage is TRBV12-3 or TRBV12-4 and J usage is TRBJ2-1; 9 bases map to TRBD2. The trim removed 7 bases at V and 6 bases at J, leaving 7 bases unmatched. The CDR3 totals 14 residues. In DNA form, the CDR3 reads TGTGCCAGCACGATAAGCGGGAGGACCAATGAGCAGTTCTTC. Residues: CASTISGRTNEQFF.

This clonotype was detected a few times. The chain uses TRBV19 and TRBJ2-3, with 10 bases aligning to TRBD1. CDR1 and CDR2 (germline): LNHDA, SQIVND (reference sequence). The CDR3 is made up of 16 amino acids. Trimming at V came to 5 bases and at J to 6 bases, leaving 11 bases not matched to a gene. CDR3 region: CASSSPGTGVRDTQYF. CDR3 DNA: TGTGCCAGTAGTTCGCCTGGGACAGGGGTTCGGGATACGCAGTATTTT.

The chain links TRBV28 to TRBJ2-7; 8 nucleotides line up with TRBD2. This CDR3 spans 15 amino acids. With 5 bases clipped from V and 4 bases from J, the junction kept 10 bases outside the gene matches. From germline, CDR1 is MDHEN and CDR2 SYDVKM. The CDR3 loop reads CASSPVTGGQYEQYF. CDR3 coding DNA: TGTGCCAGCAGTCCCGTAACGGGAGGGCAATACGAGCAGTACTTC.

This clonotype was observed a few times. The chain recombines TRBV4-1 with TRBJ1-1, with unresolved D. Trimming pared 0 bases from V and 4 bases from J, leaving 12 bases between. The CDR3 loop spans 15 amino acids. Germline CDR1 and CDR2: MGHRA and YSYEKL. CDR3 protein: CASSQDIARGTEAFF. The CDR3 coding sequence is TGCGCCAGCAGCCAAGATATCGCGCGGGGCACTGAAGCTTTCTTT.

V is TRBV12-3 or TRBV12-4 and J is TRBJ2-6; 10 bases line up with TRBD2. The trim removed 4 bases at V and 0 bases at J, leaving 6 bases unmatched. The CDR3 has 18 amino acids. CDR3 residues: CASSSLSGRSSGANVLTF. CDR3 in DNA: TGTGCCAGCAGTTCTCTTAGCGGGAGGAGCTCTGGGGCCAACGTCCTGACTTTC.

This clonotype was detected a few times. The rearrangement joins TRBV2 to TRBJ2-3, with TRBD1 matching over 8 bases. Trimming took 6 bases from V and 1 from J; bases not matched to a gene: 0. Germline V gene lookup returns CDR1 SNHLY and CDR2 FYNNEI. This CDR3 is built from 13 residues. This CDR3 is CASRTGGTDTQYF. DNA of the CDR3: TGTGCCAGCAGGACAGGGGGCACAGATACGCAGTATTTT.

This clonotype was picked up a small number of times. The CDR3 DNA sequence: TGCAGTGCTAGAGAGAATCAGGGTCGCCAGCCCCAGCATTTT. The encoded protein is CSARENQGRQPQHF. The J gene is TRBJ1-5, the V gene TRBV20-1; a possible D gene is TRBD1 (5 bases). This CDR3 comprises 14 residues. CDR1 is DFQATT, CDR2 SNEGSKA, per germline (reference sequence). The V and J ends lost 0 bases and 7 bases respectively, with 13 bases between them.

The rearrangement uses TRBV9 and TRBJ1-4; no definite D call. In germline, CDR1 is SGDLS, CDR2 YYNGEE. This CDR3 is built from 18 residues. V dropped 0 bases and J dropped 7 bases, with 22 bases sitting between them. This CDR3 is CASSVGGGGSELGEKLFF. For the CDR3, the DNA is TGTGCCAGCAGCGTAGGTGGAGGTGGGTCCGAACTCGGTGAAAAACTGTTTTTT.

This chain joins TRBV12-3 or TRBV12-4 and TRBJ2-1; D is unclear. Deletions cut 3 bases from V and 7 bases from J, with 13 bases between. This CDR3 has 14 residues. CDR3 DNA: TGTGCCAGCAGTTTTGGGCAGGTGTTAAATGAGCAGTTCTTC. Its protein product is CASSFGQVLNEQFF.

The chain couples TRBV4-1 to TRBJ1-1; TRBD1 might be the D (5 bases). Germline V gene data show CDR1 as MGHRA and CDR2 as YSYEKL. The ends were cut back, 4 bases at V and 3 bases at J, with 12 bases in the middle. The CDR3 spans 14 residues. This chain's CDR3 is CASSRTGVYTEAFF. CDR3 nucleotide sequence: TGCGCCAGCAGCCGAACGGGGGTGTACACTGAAGCTTTCTTT.

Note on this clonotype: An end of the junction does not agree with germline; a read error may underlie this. CDR3 bases: TGTGCCAGCCGTTTACCCATCCCGGGGAGCCAGCCCCAGCATTTT. It is translated as CASRLPIPGSQPQHF. This rearrangement joins TRBV28 to TRBJ1-5, with D unresolved. This CDR3 region has 15 residues. The V gene's germline CDR1 is MDHEN and CDR2 SYDVKM.

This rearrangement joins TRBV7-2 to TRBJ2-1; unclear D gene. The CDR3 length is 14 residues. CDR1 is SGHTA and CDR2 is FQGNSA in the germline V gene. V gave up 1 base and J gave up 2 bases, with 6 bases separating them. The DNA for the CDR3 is TGTGCCAGCAGCTTAGACTTTACCTACAATGAGCAGTTCTTC. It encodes CASSLDFTYNEQFF. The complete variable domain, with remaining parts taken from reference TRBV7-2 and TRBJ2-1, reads GAGVSQSPSNKVTEKGKDVELRCDPISGHTALYWYRQSLGQGLEFLIYFQGNSAPDKSGLPSDRFSAERTGGSVSTLTIQRTQQEDSAVYLCASSLDFTYNEQFFGPGTRLTVL.

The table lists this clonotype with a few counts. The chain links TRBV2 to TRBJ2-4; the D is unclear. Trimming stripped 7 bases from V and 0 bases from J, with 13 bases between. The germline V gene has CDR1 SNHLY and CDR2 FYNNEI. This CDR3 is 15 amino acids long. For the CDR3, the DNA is TGTGCCAGCACCCCCGGGCGCCTAGCCAAAAACATTCAGTACTTC. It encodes CASTPGRLAKNIQYF.

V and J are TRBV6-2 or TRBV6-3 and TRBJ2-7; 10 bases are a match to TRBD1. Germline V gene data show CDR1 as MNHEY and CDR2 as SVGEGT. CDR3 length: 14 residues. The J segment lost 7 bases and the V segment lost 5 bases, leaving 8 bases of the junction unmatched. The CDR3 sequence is CASSVRTGGYEQYF. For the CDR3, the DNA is TGTGCCAGCAGTGTACGGACAGGGGGATATGAGCAGTACTTC.

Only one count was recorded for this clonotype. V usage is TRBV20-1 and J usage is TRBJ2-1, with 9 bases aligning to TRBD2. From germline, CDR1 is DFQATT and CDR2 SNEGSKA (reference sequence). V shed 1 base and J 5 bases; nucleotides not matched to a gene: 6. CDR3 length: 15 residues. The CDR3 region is CSARVRGRADNEQFF. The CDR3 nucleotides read TGCAGTGCTAGAGTTCGCGGGAGGGCCGACAATGAGCAGTTCTTC.

As DNA, the CDR3 is TGTGCCAGCAGTTCGCTGGTTAGCCAAAAAGTGAATGAGCAGTTCTTC. Amino acids: CASSSLVSQKVNEQFF. The chain is built from TRBV12-3 or TRBV12-4 and TRBJ2-1; D not resolved. The CDR3 is made up of 16 amino acids. Trimming pared 4 bases from V and 7 bases from J, leaving 20 bases between.

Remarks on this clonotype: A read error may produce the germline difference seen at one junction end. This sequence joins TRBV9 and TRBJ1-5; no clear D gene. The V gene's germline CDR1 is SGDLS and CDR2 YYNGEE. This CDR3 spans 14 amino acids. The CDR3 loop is CARSVDSGSQPQHF. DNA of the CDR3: TGTGCCAGGAGCGTAGACTCGGGGAGTCAGCCCCAGCATTTT.

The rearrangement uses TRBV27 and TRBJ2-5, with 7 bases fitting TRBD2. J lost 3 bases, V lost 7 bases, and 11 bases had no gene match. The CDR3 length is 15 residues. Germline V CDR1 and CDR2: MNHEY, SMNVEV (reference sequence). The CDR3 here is CASTLTGGVEETQYF. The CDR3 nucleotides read TGTGCCAGCACTCTAACTGGGGGGGTGGAAGAGACCCAGTACTTC.

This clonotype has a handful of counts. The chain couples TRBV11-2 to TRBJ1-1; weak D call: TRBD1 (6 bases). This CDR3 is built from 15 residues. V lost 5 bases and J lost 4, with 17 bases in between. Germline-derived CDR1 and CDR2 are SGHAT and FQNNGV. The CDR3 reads CASSPRRGRATEAFF. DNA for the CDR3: TGTGCCAGCAGCCCTCGTAGGGGGAGGGCCACTGAAGCTTTCTTT.

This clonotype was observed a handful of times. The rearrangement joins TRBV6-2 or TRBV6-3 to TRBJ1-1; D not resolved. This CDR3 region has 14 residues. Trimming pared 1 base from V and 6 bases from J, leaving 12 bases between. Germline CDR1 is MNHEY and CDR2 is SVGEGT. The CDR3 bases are TGTGCCAGCAGTTACTTCCAAAATGGGGCTGAAGCTTTCTTT. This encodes CASSYFQNGAEAFF.

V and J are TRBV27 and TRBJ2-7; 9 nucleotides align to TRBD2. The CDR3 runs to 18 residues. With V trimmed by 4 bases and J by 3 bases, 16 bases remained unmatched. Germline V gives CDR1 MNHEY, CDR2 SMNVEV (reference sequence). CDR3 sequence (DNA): TGTGCCAGCAGTTCCGCGGGGCTAGCGGGACTCCTATACTACGAGCAGTACTTC. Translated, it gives CASSSAGLAGLLYYEQYF.

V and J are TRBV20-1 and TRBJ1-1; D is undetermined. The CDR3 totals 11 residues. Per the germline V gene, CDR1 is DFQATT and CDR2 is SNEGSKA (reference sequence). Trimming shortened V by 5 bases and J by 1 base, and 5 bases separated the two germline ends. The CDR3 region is CSAGGNTEAFF. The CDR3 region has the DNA TGCAGTGCTGGAGGGAACACTGAAGCTTTCTTT.

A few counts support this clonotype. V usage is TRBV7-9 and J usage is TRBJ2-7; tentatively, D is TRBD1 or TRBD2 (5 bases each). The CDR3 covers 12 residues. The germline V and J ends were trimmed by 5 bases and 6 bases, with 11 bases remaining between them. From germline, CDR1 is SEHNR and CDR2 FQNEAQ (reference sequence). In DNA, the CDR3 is TGTGCCAGCAGCCCCGGGGACCTCGAGCAGTACTTC. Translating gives CASSPGDLEQYF.